What follows are 29 T cell receptor beta chains derived from one specimen sequenced in a study of blood T cell repertoires in COVID-19 (dated by TCRdb to between 2020 and 2021). Library method: the immunoSEQ multiplex PCR assay. Held by TCRdb, this immuneACCESS table contains in-frame sequences only and omits some clones. Under half of the omission traces to an unresolved V gene where checked; the cause of the rest is unknown. The sample profile shows about 370,000 clones; approximately 87% of them were found once. The leading ten clones occupy 8% to 13% of the sample. The specimen was peripheral blood. Receptors were obtained from a woman in her twenties or thirties with COVID-19, enrolled during active disease.

Remarks on this clone: Other DNA sequences in this sample translate to the same CDR3. This chain connects TRBV19 to TRBJ1-2; no definite D call. This CDR3 is 14 amino acids long. Trimming took off 3 bases at V and 0 bases at J, with 8 bases between the two ends. Germline lookup yields CDR1 LNHDA and CDR2 SQIVND (reference sequence). The DNA for the CDR3 is TGTGCCAGTAGTATCGACTCGACTAACTATGGCTACACCTTC. Its translation is CASSIDSTNYGYTF. Using reference TRBV19 and TRBJ1-2 for the parts outside the CDR3, the full variable domain is DGGITQSPKYLFRKEGQNVTLSCEQNLNHDAMYWYRQDPGQGLRLIYYSQIVNDFQKGDIAEGYSVSREKKESFPLTVTSAQKNPTAFYLCASSIDSTNYGYTFGSGTRLTVV.

V is TRBV5-5 and J is TRBJ1-4; D ambiguous. Between the trimmed V and J ends, which lost 2 bases and 8 bases, there was a span of 22 bases. The CDR3 spans 17 residues. Germline V gene data show CDR1 as SGHKS and CDR2 as YYEKEE (reference sequence). As DNA, the CDR3 is TGTGCCAGCAGCTTCGATGTCACGAGTGGTTGGGCCGAAAAACTGTTTTTT. Its protein is CASSFDVTSGWAEKLFF.

The genes are TRBV5-8 and TRBJ2-1, with 8 bases aligning to TRBD2. The germline V gene encodes CDR1 SGHTS and CDR2 YDEGEE. With V trimmed by 10 bases and J by 8 bases, 20 bases remained unmatched. The CDR3 covers 16 residues. CDR3 residues: CAVTHTGTRVRDEQFF. Here the CDR3 DNA reads TGTGCCGTTACTCATACCGGGACTAGAGTACGGGATGAGCAGTTCTTC. Using reference TRBV5-8 and TRBJ2-1 for the parts outside the CDR3, the full variable domain is EAGVTQSPTHLIKTRGQQATLRCSPISGHTSVYWYQQALGLGLQFLLWYDEGEERNRGNFPPRFSGRQFPNYSSELNVNALELEDSALYLCAVTHTGTRVRDEQFFGPGTRLTVL.

J is TRBJ2-5 and V is TRBV5-1, with D maybe TRBD1 (6 bases). This CDR3 contains 12 residues. The V and J ends lost 4 bases and 5 bases respectively, with 9 bases between them. In germline, CDR1 is SGHRS, CDR2 YFSETQ. This CDR3 reads CASSLTGETQYF. CDR3 nucleotides: TGCGCCAGCAGCCTTACAGGGGAGACCCAGTACTTC.

This clone was observed once. At the DNA level, this CDR3 is encoded by other sequences in the same sample as well. The J gene is TRBJ2-7, the V gene TRBV5-1; 8 bases are shared with TRBD1. This CDR3 is built from 15 residues. CDR1 and CDR2 (germline): SGHRS, YFSETQ. V lost 1 base, J lost 1 base, and 4 bases stayed unmatched. CDR3 bases: TGCGCCAGCAGCTTGACCGGGACAGGTTCCTACGAGCAGTACTTC. Translated, it gives CASSLTGTGSYEQYF.

The chain is built from TRBV11-3 and TRBJ2-2; D gene unclear. The CDR3 totals 13 residues. The V and J ends lost 5 bases and 4 bases respectively, with 8 bases between them. CDR1 and CDR2 (germline): SGHNT, YENEEA. Here the CDR3 reads CASSQVGTGELFF. The CDR3 DNA follows: TGTGCCAGCAGCCAAGTCGGCACCGGGGAGCTGTTTTTT. Full variable domain (rest looked up from reference TRBV11-3 and TRBJ2-2): EAGVVQSPRYKIIEKKQPVAFWCNPISGHNTLYWYLQNLGQGPELLIRYENEEAVDDSQLPKDRFSAERLKGVDSTLKIQPAELGDSAVYLCASSQVGTGELFFGEGSRLTVL.

This clone was found a few times. The chain has TRBV9 and TRBJ1-2; D might be TRBD1 (5 bases). Per the germline V gene, CDR1 is SGDLS and CDR2 is YYNGEE. This CDR3 has 13 residues. V lost 0 bases and J 5 bases, leaving 8 bases between the germline ends. The chain's CDR3 is CASSVGGKYGYTF. In DNA, the CDR3 is TGTGCCAGCAGCGTAGGGGGCAAATATGGCTACACCTTC.

The V call is TRBV19, the J call TRBJ2-1, with 13 bases lining up with TRBD2. Trimming cost V 0 bases and J 9 bases; bases outside gene matches: 8. The CDR3 has 17 residues. CDR1 LNHDA and CDR2 SQIVND come from the germline V gene (reference sequence). The CDR3 DNA follows: TGTGCCAGTAGTATAGAACTAGCGGGAGGGCCCGCGGGTGAGCAGTTCTTC. Residues: CASSIELAGGPAGEQFF.

A single count supports this clone. The J gene is TRBJ2-1, the V gene TRBV30; weak D call: TRBD2 (6 bases). Per germline, CDR1 GTSNPN and CDR2 SVGIG (reference sequence). The CDR3 runs 17 residues. Deletions cut 0 bases from V and 2 bases from J, with 17 bases between. Written as DNA, the CDR3 is TGTGCCTGGAGTGTAAGGCCGGGGCGGGGTACCTACAATGAGCAGTTCTTC. Translation: CAWSVRPGRGTYNEQFF.

The rearrangement uses TRBV27 and TRBJ2-5; 10 bases align to TRBD1. Unmatched junction bases numbered 15, after V lost 5 bases and J lost 6 bases. The length of the CDR3 is 17 residues. Germline lookup yields CDR1 MNHEY and CDR2 SMNVEV (reference sequence). The DNA of the CDR3 is TGTGCCAGCAGTCCCGGCCCCTTACGACAGGGGGCCCAGACCCAGTACTTC. Translated, it gives CASSPGPLRQGAQTQYF.

V gene TRBV25-1 combines with J gene TRBJ2-2, with 12 bases that match TRBD2. V trimming: 2 bases; J trimming: 4 bases; junction bases outside the gene matches: 5. Germline V gene sequence: CDR1 MGHDK, CDR2 SYGVNS. The CDR3 length is 17 residues. The CDR3 spells CASSEGTSGPGTGELFF. The DNA of the CDR3 is TGTGCCAGCAGTGAAGGGACTAGCGGGCCGGGCACCGGGGAGCTGTTTTTT.

The chain joins TRBV28 to TRBJ2-2, with TRBD2 identical over 8 bases. Trimming cost V 5 bases and J 4 bases; bases outside gene matches: 12. The CDR3 totals 17 residues. Germline CDR1 is MDHEN and CDR2 is SYDVKM. This CDR3 reads CASSPIPGRAGTGELFF. The DNA of the CDR3 is TGTGCCAGCAGTCCTATACCCGGGAGGGCGGGCACCGGGGAGCTGTTTTTT.

The genes are TRBV19 and TRBJ1-1, with D uncertain. CDR1 is LNHDA, CDR2 SQIVND, per germline (reference sequence). This CDR3 is built from 13 residues. Trimming removed 2 bases at V and 3 bases at J, with 7 bases between. The CDR3 DNA follows: TGTGCCAGTAGTATAAACGGGGACACTGAAGCTTTCTTT. Its translation: CASSINGDTEAFF.

The CDR3 sequence is CASSQELAGGAYEQYF. The CDR3 region has the DNA TGCGCCAGCAGCCAAGAACTAGCGGGAGGAGCCTACGAGCAGTACTTC. The V and J genes are TRBV4-3 and TRBJ2-7; 12 positions match TRBD2. Trimming removed 0 bases from V and 2 bases from J; junction bases left unmatched: 2. The germline V gene encodes CDR1 LGHNA and CDR2 YSLEER. The CDR3 length is 16 residues.

The rearrangement joins TRBV6-5 to TRBJ1-6; TRBD1 matches 9 bases. CDR1 MNHEY and CDR2 SVGAGI come from the germline V gene. The CDR3 has 14 residues. Trimming cost V 5 bases and J 13 bases; bases outside gene matches: 9. CDR3 coding DNA: TGTGCCAGCAGTCACGGGACAGGGTTAACTCCCCTCCACTTT. Protein: CASSHGTGLTPLHF.

The chain links TRBV10-2 to TRBJ2-1, with 7 bases lining up with TRBD1. The CDR3 sequence is 14 residues long. Germline V gene data show CDR1 as WSHSY and CDR2 as SAAADI. The V and J ends lost 6 bases and 3 bases, in that order; junction bases with no gene match: 5. The CDR3: CASRTTGLYNEQFF. CDR3 DNA: TGCGCCAGCAGAACGACAGGGCTCTACAATGAGCAGTTCTTC.

V is TRBV19 and J is TRBJ1-2; possible D gene TRBD1, 5 bases. V lost 6 bases and J lost 8, with 25 bases in between. This CDR3 is built from 16 residues. CDR1 and CDR2 from the germline V gene are LNHDA and SQIVND (reference sequence). This chain's CDR3 is CASSPSGARRQPGYTF. CDR3 coding DNA: TGTGCCAGTAGCCCTAGCGGGGCAAGGAGGCAGCCGGGCTACACCTTC.

V usage is TRBV28 and J usage is TRBJ1-1; D is possibly TRBD1 (6 bases). Germline CDR1 reads MDHEN; CDR2 reads SYDVKM. The V gene lost 4 bases and the J gene lost 4 bases, with 13 bases spanning the gap. CDR3 size: 14 residues. The CDR3 coding sequence is TGTGCCAGCAGTTACAGGGTTTGGGGCACTGAAGCTTTCTTT. Translated: CASSYRVWGTEAFF.

This chain joins TRBV7-9 and TRBJ1-6; D uncertain. The V gene lost 4 bases and the J gene lost 7 bases, with 11 bases spanning the gap. This CDR3 is 14 amino acids long. CDR1 is SEHNR and CDR2 is FQNEAQ in the germline V gene (reference sequence). CDR3 DNA sequence: TGTGCCAGCAGCTCGGGTAATGGAAATTCACCCCTCCACTTT. Translation gives CASSSGNGNSPLHF.

This chain connects TRBV3-1 (or the pseudogene TRBV3-2) to TRBJ2-2, with 16 bases aligning to TRBD2. The V and J ends lost 0 bases and 6 bases, in that order; junction bases with no gene match: 1. Germline CDR1 LGHDT, CDR2 YNNKEL (reference sequence). The length of the CDR3 is 17 residues. The CDR3 DNA reads as TGTGCCAGCAGCCAAGAGGGGACTAGCGGGAGGGCCGGGGAGCTGTTTTTT. It codes for CASSQEGTSGRAGELFF.

J is TRBJ2-1 and V is TRBV10-3; TRBD2 matches at 8 bases. This CDR3 has 14 amino acids. V lost 3 bases to trimming and J lost 8 bases; unmatched junction nucleotides: 6. Germline V gene data show CDR1 as ENHRY and CDR2 as SYGVKD. The DNA for the CDR3 is TGTGCCATCAGTGATAAGCGGGAGAACGATGAGCAGTTCTTC. Amino acids: CAISDKRENDEQFF.

V is TRBV2 and J is TRBJ1-5, with D possibly TRBD1 on 5 matching bases. Trimming stripped 4 bases from V and 5 bases from J, with 12 bases between. CDR3 length: 14 amino acids. Germline loops: CDR1 SNHLY, CDR2 FYNNEI. The CDR3 bases are TGTGCCAGCAGTGGCGGGAGGGGCGATCAGCCCCAGCATTTT. As protein: CASSGGRGDQPQHF.

This chain links TRBV18 with TRBJ2-5, with TRBD2 identical over 8 bases. The CDR3 is 15 residues long. Germline V gives CDR1 KGHSH, CDR2 LQKENI. J was trimmed by 5 bases and V by 5 bases; bases with no gene match: 10. Written as DNA, the CDR3 is TGTGCCAGCTCAGTCGGCAGCGGGAGTGGTGAGACCCAGTACTTC. This translates into CASSVGSGSGETQYF.

This chain joins TRBV27 and TRBJ2-2; D is perhaps TRBD2 (5 bases). Germline V gene sequence: CDR1 MNHEY, CDR2 SMNVEV (reference sequence). Trimming left V 5 bases short and J 3 bases short, with 10 bases between. This CDR3 region has 14 residues. Written as DNA, the CDR3 is TGTGCCAGCAGTGTCGGACTGTACACCGGGGAGCTGTTTTTT. This sequence encodes CASSVGLYTGELFF.

The rearrangement joins TRBV27 to TRBJ2-1, with 10 nucleotides matching TRBD2. CDR1 MNHEY and CDR2 SMNVEV come from the germline V gene (reference sequence). CDR3 length: 18 amino acids. After removal of 3 bases from V and 0 bases from J, the junction contained 8 bases not matched to a gene. The chain's CDR3 is CASSFKASGSRSYNEQFF. CDR3 bases: TGTGCCAGCAGTTTCAAGGCTAGCGGGAGCCGCTCCTACAATGAGCAGTTCTTC.

This clone was picked up a small number of times. CDR3 in amino acids: CASSGTGGTTGELFF. The DNA for the CDR3 is TGTGCCAGCAGCGGGACAGGGGGGACCACCGGGGAGCTGTTTTTT. The chain carries TRBV7-9 and TRBJ2-2, with 11 nucleotides matching TRBD1. CDR1 is SEHNR, CDR2 FQNEAQ, per germline (reference sequence). V gave up 5 bases and J gave up 4 bases; unmatched junction bases: 3. The CDR3 runs to 15 residues.

V usage is TRBV11-3 and J usage is TRBJ2-1, with unresolved D. The CDR3 contains 12 residues. Per the germline V gene, CDR1 is SGHNT and CDR2 is YENEEA. The germline V and J ends were trimmed by 5 bases and 7 bases, with 9 bases remaining between them. CDR3 amino acids: CASSKTPNEQFF. The CDR3 DNA reads TGTGCCAGCAGCAAGACTCCAAATGAGCAGTTCTTC.

The sample holds a few counts of this clone. This chain uses TRBV28 with TRBJ1-5; D may be TRBD1 (5 bases). Trimming removed 5 bases from V and 9 bases from J, with 14 bases in between. Germline CDR1 and CDR2: MDHEN and SYDVKM. CDR3 length equals 13 residues. Here the CDR3 reads CASSANGRGPQHF. Here the CDR3 DNA reads TGTGCCAGCAGTGCAAATGGTAGGGGGCCCCAGCATTTT.

The chain carries TRBV10-3 and TRBJ1-5, with 10 bases identical to TRBD1. The CDR3 has 14 residues. Germline trimming cut 4 bases from V and 7 bases from J; bases unmatched to any gene: 4. Germline loops: CDR1 ENHRY, CDR2 SYGVKD. CDR3 sequence reads: CAISGDRGEQPQHF. Written as DNA, the CDR3 is TGTGCCATCAGTGGGGACAGGGGAGAACAGCCCCAGCATTTT.